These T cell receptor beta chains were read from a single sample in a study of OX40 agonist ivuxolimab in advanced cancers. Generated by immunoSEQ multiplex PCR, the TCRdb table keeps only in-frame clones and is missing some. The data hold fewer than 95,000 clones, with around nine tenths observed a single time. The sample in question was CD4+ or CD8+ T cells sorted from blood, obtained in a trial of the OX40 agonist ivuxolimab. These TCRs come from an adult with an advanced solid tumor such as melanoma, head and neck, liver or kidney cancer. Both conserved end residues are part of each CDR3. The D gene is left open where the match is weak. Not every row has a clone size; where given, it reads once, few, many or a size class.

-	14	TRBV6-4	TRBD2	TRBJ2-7	CASSDIAGSYEQYF	TGTGCCAGCAGTGACATAGCGGGGTCCTACGAGCAGTACTTC
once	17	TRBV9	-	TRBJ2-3	CASSVDGTWESTDTQYF	TGTGCCAGCAGCGTAGATGGTACGTGGGAAAGCACAGATACGCAGTATTTT
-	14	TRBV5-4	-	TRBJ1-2	CASSFQGQGRGYTF	TGTGCCAGCAGCTTCCAGGGGCAGGGGCGAGGCTACACCTTC
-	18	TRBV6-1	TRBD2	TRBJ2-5	CASSEIPGLAGGRETQYF	TGTGCCAGCAGTGAAATCCCGGGACTAGCGGGGGGTCGAGAGACCCAGTACTTC
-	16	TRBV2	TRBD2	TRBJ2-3	CASKTSGGPSTDTQYF	TGTGCCAGCAAGACGAGCGGGGGGCCAAGCACAGATACGCAGTATTTT
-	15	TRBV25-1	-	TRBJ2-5	CASSGNPGADRTQYF	TGTGCCAGCAGTGGAAACCCCGGGGCCGATAGGACCCAGTACTTC
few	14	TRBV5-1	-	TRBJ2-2	CASSYQGTTGELFF	TGCGCCAGCAGCTACCAGGGGACCACCGGGGAGCTGTTTTTT
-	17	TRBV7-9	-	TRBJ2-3	CASSLALQGWSTDTQYF	TGTGCCAGCAGCTTAGCCCTTCAGGGTTGGAGCACAGATACGCAGTATTTT
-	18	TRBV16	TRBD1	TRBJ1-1	CASSQFPTGGEIYTEAFF	TGTGCCAGCAGCCAATTTCCGACAGGGGGCGAGATATATACTGAAGCTTTCTTT
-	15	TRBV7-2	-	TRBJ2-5	CASSLGGGSEETQYF	TGTGCCAGCAGCTTAGGGGGGGGCTCTGAAGAGACCCAGTACTTC
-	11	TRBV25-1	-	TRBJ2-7	CASSGGYEQYF	TGTGCCAGCTCCGGCGGCTACGAGCAGTACTTC
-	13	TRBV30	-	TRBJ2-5	CAWSVMGSETQYF	TGTGCCTGGAGTGTGATGGGGTCAGAGACCCAGTACTTC
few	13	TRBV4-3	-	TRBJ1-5	CASSPGRSQPQHF	TGCGCCAGCAGCCCCGGAAGAAGTCAGCCCCAGCATTTT
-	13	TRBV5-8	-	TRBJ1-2	CASRIKGVVGYTF	TGTGCCAGCAGAATTAAAGGGGTGGTTGGCTACACCTTC
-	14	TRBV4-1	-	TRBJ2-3	CASSLVTPGDTQYF	TGCGCCAGCAGCCTCGTGACCCCTGGAGATACGCAGTATTTT
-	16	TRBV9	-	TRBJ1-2	CASSVGSSPTSYGYTF	TGTGCCAGCAGCGTAGGTTCCTCCCCAACCTCCTATGGCTACACCTTC
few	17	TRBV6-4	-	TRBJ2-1	CASSDTPTRFAYNEQFF	TGTGCCAGCAGTGACACACCAACTAGGTTCGCCTACAATGAGCAGTTCTTC
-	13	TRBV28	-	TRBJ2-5	CASIPAAGETQYF	TGTGCCAGCATTCCCGCGGCCGGGGAGACCCAGTACTTC